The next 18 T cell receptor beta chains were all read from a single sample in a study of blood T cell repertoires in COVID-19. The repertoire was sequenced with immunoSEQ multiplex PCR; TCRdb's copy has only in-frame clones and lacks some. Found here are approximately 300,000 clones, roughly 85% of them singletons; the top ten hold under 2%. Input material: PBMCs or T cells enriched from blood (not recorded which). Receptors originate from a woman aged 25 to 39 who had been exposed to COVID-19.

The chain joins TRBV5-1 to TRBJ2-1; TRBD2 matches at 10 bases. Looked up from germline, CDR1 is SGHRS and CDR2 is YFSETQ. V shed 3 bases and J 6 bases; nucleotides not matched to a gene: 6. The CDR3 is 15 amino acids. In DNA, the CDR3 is TGCGCCAGCAGCTGGTCTAGCGGGAGAAGCAATGAGCAGTTCTTC. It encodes CASSWSSGRSNEQFF.

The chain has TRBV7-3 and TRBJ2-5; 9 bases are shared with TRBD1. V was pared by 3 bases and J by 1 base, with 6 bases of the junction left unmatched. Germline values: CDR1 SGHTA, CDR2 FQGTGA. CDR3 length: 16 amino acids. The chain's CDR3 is CASSFQGQGAQETQYF. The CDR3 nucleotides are TGTGCCAGCAGCTTCCAGGGACAGGGAGCCCAAGAGACCCAGTACTTC. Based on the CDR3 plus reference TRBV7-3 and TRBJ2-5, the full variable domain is GAGVSQTPSNKVTEKGKYVELRCDPISGHTALYWYRQSLGQGPEFLIYFQGTGAADDSGLPNDRFFAVRPEGSVSTLKIQRTERGDSAVYLCASSFQGQGAQETQYFGPGTRLLVL.

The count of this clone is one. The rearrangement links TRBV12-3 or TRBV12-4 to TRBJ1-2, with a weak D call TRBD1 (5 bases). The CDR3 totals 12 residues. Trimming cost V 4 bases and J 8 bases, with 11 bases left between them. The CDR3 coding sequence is TGTGCCAGCAGTTACAGGTCCGCAGGCTACACCTTC. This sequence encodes CASSYRSAGYTF.

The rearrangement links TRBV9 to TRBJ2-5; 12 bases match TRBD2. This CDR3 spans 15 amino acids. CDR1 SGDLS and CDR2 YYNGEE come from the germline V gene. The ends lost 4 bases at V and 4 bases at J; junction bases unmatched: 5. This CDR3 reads CASSTSGRQVETQYF. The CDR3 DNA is TGTGCCAGCAGCACTAGCGGGAGGCAGGTAGAGACCCAGTACTTC.

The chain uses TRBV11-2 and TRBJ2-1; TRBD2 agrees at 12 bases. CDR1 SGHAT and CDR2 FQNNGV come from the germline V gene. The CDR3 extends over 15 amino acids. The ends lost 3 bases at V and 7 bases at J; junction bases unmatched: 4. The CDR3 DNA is TGTGCCAGCAGCTTTGGGCTAGCGGGAGGGAATGAGCAGTTCTTC. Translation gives CASSFGLAGGNEQFF.

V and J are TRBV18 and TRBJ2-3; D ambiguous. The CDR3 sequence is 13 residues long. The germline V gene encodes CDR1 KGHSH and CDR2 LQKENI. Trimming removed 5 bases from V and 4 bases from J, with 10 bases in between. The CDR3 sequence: CASSKTQADTQYF. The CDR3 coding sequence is TGTGCCAGCTCAAAAACTCAGGCAGATACGCAGTATTTT.

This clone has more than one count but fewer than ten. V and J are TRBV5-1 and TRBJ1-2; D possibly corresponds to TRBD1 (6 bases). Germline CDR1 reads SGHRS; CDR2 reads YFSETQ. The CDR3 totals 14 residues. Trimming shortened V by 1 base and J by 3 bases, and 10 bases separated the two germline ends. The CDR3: CASSLTGWDYGYTF. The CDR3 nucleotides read TGCGCCAGCAGCTTGACAGGGTGGGACTATGGCTACACCTTC.

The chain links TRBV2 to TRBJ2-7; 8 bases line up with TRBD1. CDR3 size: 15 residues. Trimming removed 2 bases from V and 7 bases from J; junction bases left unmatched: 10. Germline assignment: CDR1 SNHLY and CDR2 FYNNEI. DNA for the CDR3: TGTGCCAGCAGTGAAACAGGGGGGACCCTGGGTGAGCAGTACTTC. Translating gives CASSETGGTLGEQYF.

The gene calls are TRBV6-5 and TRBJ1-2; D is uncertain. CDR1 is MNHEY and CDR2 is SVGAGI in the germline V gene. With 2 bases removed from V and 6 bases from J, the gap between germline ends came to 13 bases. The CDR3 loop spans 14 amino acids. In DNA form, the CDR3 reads TGTGCCAGCAGTTACGAGGATCGGAGGCATGGCTACACCTTC. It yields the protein CASSYEDRRHGYTF.

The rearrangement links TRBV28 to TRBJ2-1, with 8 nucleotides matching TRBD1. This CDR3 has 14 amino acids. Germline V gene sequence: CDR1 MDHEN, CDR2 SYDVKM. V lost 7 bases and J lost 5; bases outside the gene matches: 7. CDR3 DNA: TGTGCCAGCAAGGCAGGGGGCGCGCACAATGAGCAGTTCTTC. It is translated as CASKAGGAHNEQFF.

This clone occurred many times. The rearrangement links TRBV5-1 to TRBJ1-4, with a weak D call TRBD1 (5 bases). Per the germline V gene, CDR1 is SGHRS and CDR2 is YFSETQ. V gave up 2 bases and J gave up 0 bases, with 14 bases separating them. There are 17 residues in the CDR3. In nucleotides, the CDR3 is TGCGCCAGCAGCTTTAGGGGCAGTAGTACAACTAATGAAAAACTGTTTTTT. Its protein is CASSFRGSSTTNEKLFF.

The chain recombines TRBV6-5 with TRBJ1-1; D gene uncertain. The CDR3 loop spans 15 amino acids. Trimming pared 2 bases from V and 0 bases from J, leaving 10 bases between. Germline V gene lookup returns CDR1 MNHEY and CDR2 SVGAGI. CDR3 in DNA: TGTGCCAGCAGTTACAGCCTACTCATGAACACTGAAGCTTTCTTT. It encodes CASSYSLLMNTEAFF.

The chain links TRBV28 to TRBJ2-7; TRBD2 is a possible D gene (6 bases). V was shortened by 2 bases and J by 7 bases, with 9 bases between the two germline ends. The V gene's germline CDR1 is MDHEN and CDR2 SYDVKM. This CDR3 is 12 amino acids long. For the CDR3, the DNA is TGTGCCAGCAGTTTAAAAGGGAGGGAGCAGTACTTC. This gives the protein CASSLKGREQYF.

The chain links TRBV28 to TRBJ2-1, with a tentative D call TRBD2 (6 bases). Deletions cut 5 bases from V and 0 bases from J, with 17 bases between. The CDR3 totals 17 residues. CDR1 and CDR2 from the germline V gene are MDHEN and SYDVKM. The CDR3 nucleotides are TGTGCCAGCAGTCCGATGGGGGGACTGAGCTCCTACAATGAGCAGTTCTTC. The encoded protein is CASSPMGGLSSYNEQFF. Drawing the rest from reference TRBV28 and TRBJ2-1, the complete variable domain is DVKVTQSSRYLVKRTGEKVFLECVQDMDHENMFWYRQDPGLGLRLIYFSYDVKMKEKGDIPEGYSVSREKKERFSLILESASTNQTSMYLCASSPMGGLSSYNEQFFGPGTRLTVL.

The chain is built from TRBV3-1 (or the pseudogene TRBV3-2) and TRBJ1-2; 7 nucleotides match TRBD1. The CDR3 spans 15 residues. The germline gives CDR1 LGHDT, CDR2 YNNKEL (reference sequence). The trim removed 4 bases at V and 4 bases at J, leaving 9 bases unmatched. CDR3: CASSRKGATTYGYTF. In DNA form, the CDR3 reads TGTGCCAGCAGCCGAAAGGGGGCCACTACCTATGGCTACACCTTC.

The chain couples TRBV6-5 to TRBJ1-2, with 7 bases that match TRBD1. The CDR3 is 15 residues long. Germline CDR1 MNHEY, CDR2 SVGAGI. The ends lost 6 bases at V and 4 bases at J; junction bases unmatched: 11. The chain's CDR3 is CASRQGLNPSYGYTF. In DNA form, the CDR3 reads TGTGCCAGCAGACAGGGGCTAAATCCCTCCTATGGCTACACCTTC.

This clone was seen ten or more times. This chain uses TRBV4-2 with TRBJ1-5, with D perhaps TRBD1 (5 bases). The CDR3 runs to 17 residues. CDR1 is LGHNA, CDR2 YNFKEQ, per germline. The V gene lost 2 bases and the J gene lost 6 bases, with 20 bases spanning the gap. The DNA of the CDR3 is TGTGCCAGCAGCCAAACGGACATGGGGTGGATGGTTCAGCCCCAGCATTTT. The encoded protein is CASSQTDMGWMVQPQHF.

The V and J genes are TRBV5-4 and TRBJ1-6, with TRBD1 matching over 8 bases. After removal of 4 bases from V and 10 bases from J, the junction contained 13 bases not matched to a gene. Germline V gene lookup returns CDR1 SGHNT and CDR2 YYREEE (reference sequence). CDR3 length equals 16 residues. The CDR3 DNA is TGTGCCAGCAGCCGCCCCGGACAGGGTTATGGCTCACCCCTCCACTTT. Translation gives CASSRPGQGYGSPLHF.